The clone carrying this T cell receptor beta chain has at least ten counts. These data originate in a study of molecular identifiers for immune sequencing clone quantification. TCRdb reprocessed the PCR reads via MiXCR and lists one record per CDR3 protein. The sample has under 600,000 distinct CDR3 sequences; around 23% are singletons. CDR3 length equals 15 residues. The sequenced material came from naive CD8+ T cells from blood, with Jurkat cell RNA spiked in. Subset in this sample: FACS-sorted CD8+CD4-CCR7+CD45RA+ naive T cells. This receptor was obtained from a human donor in good health. Some libraries in this study had Jurkat cell RNA spiked in. This chain links TRBV21-1 with TRBJ1-1. TRBV21-1 is labeled a pseudogene. DNA for the CDR3: TGTGCCAGCAGCAATGAGGCTGGATGGAGGACTGAAGCTTTCTTT. Residues: CASSNEAGWRTEAFF.